This TCR beta chain stems from a study of T cell responses to AZD1222 COVID-19 vaccine. Study outcomes and limitations: No day 14 peak samples; only post-peak repertoires were characterized. Nearly half of spike-specific TCRs reportedly go after variant regions that carry no mutations. Vaccination with two AZD1222 doses was followed by a rise in Spike-specific TCR breadth and depth.

As to this clone: Its antigen is currently unknown. Relative to the germline gene, one junction end is altered; a read error may explain this.

In germline, CDR1 is SGHDT, CDR2 YYEEEE. The CDR3 runs to 14 residues. Sequencing was performed with immunoSEQ multiplex PCR; in TCRdb, only in-frame clones are kept and a portion is missing. Of roughly 120,000 clones listed, approximately 86% are singletons. The source was peripheral blood, collected on day 0 of AZD1222 vaccination. The clonotype was recovered from an adult in good health. J is TRBJ2-3 and V is TRBV5-6, with D possibly matching TRBD2 (6 bases). The CDR3 nucleotides are TGTGCCAGCAGCTTGGTTGGACCGGGGGATACTCAGTATTTT. As protein: CASSLVGPGDTQYF.